This T cell receptor beta chain was found in a study of glioma-infiltrating T cells (dated by TCRdb to 2016 to 2017). For the wider study: Low-grade gliomas were represented by WHO grade II oligodendrogliomas or astrocytomas, and glioblastomas were represented by WHO grade IV tumors that were sampled at initial rather than recurrent diagnosis. The sequencing target for blood libraries was about 4- to 11-fold coverage of around 1 million peripheral T cells. Before surgery, glioma patients were given dexamethasone for six or fewer days. The paired cohort was made up of three low-grade glioma patients, fewer than 10 primary glioblastoma patients and three non-glioma patients who contributed non-neoplastic brain tissue. To gauge divergence between tissue and blood T-cell populations, every tissue-infiltrating repertoire was compared against the peripheral blood repertoire from the same patient. TCR alpha- and beta-chain repertoires were sequenced from glioma tissue, non-neoplastic brain tissue and matched peripheral blood mononuclear cells.

Immediately after resection, surgical brain or tumor specimens were cryofrozen in liquid nitrogen, with peripheral blood cells collected concurrently. A word on this clonotype: The target of this receptor is not known. The record has no base qualities; no much larger clone is one base away.

The iRepertoire nested amplicon-rescue multiplex PCR (arm-PCR) platform was used to amplify TCR alpha and beta CDR3 regions from RNA. For one-step reverse transcription and amplification, 100-400 ng of tissue mRNA or PBMC total RNA was used as input. After bead purification, a secondary multiplex PCR added Illumina adapters, and libraries were gel-purified between 200 and 400 bp. The libraries contained internal 6-nucleotide barcodes that were used for demultiplexing. Libraries were sequenced on an Illumina MiSeq with 2x220 or 2x250 nucleotide paired-end reads. Per the original workflow: Paired reads were merged using FLASH 1.2.11 and aligned with BWA-MEM to the GRCh37 human genome, and TRA and TRB reads were then extracted. For V and J assignment, an IMGT-derived reference of cassette sequences and CDR3 motifs that included pseudogenes was used. Reads were translated in three frames, and productive CDR3s were defined as those with a C...FGXG motif and no stop codons. Clonotypes were defined as unique combinations of V-J cassette pair and CDR3 amino acid sequence. Reads were filtered by Hamming distance, thresholded by each sample's sequence error rate in mapped regions. Clones were called with MiXCR by TCRdb after fastp trimmed the public reads at Q25, and only in-frame beta chains were retained. Each entry merges the rows of one CDR3 protein and shows their most common DNA and genes. These V and J calls originate from TCRdb's pipeline instead of the authors' own analysis. A total of a few hundred thousand distinct CDR3 sequences appear in this sample, 41% of them only once. The ten largest account for about 12% of the sample.

The investigation overall reported the following: Patients with low tissue-blood divergence were marked by a signature set of shared blood CDR3 motifs, and this signature set was depleted in highly divergent patients. Group comparisons rested on small numbers: three non-neoplastic, three low-grade glioma and fewer than ten glioblastoma patients. Only a very small number of CDR3 sequences turned up in both tissue and blood, a result put down to high CDR3 diversity combined with limited sampling. VJ-independent divergence between tissue and blood was found to be below expectation in non-neoplastic patients but above expectation in all gliomas, particularly low-grade gliomas.

The CDR3 starts with the cysteine, ends with the phenylalanine, and has 15 residues. Just CDR3 DNA is preserved here, 45 bases in frame from base 1. Trimming removed 3 bases from V and 0 bases from J, leaving 9 bases between the germline ends. The germline V gene supplies CDR1 LGHNA and CDR2 YSLEER. The sequenced material came from glioma tissue, nonneoplastic brain tissue, or PBMCs (not recorded which). The chain links TRBV4-3 with TRBJ2-4, with no reliable assignment of the D segment. This TCR came from a human donor with low-grade glioma or glioblastoma, undergoing nonglioma brain surgery, or in good health (not recorded which). This receptor has the CDR3 CASSHGFVAKNIQYF. The bases read TGCGCCAGCAGCCACGGATTTGTAGCCAAAAACATTCAGTACTTC.